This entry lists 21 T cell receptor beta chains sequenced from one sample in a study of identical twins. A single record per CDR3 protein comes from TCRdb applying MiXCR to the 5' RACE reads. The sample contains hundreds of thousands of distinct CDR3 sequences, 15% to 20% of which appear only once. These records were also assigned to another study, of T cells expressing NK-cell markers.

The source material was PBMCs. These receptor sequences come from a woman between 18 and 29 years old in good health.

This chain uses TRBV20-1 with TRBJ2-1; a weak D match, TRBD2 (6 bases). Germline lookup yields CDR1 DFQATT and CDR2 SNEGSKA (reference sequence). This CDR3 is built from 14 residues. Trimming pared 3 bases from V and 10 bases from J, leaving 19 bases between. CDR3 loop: CSARDYIGRIEQFF. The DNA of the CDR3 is TGCAGTGCTAGGGACTACATCGGGCGCATCGAGCAGTTCTTC.

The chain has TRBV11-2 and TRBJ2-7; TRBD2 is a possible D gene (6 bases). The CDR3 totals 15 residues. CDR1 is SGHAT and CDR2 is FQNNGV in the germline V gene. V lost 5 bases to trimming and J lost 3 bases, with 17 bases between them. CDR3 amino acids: CASSTTAGTGYEQYF. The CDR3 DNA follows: TGTGCCAGCAGCACCACTGCCGGGACTGGCTACGAGCAGTACTTC.

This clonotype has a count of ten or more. The CDR3 spells CASSAGGAGANVLTF. Here the CDR3 DNA reads TGTGCCAGCAGTGCAGGGGGCGCTGGGGCCAACGTCCTGACTTTC. The chain uses TRBV6-1 and TRBJ2-6; 8 bases match TRBD1. V shed 4 bases, J shed 2 bases, and the junction held 1 base outside the gene matches. The CDR3 loop spans 15 amino acids. The germline V gene encodes CDR1 MNHNS and CDR2 SASEGT.

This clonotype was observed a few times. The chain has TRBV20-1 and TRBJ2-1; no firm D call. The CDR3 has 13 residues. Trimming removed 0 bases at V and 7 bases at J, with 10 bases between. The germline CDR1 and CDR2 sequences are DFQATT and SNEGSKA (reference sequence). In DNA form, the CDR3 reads TGCAGTGCTAGAGAGGGCTCAGCGAATGAGCAGTTCTTC. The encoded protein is CSAREGSANEQFF.

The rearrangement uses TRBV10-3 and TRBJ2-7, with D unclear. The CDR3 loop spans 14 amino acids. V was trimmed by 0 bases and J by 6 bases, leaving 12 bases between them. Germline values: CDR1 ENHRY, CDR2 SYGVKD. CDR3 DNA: TGTGCCATCAGTGAGTCGACTTCTGGGCCCGAGCAGTACTTC. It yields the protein CAISESTSGPEQYF.

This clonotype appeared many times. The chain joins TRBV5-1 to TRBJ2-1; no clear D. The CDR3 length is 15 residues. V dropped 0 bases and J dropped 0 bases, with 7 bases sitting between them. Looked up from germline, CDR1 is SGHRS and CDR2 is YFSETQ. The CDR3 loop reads CASSLGPGSYNEQFF. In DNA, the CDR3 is TGCGCCAGCAGCTTGGGTCCAGGCTCCTACAATGAGCAGTTCTTC.

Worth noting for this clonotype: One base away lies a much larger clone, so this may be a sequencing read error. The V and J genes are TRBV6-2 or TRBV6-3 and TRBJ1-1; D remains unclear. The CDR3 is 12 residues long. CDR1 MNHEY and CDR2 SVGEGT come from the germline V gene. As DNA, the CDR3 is TGTGCCGGCAGTTATTTGAACACTGAAGCTTTCTTT. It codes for CAGSYLNTEAFF.

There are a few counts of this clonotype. CDR3 coding DNA: TGTGCCAGCAGCTTAGGATATGGAGGGGGCCTCGGCACCGGGGAGCTGTTTTTT. Translating it yields CASSLGYGGGLGTGELFF. The V and J genes are TRBV11-1 and TRBJ2-2; D possibly corresponds to TRBD1 (7 bases). V lost 1 base, J lost 4 bases, and 19 bases lay in between. The CDR3 contains 18 residues. Germline V gene lookup returns CDR1 SGHAT and CDR2 FQDESV (reference sequence). Complete variable domain (other parts from reference TRBV11-1 and TRBJ2-2): EAEVAQSPRYKITEKSQAVAFWCDPISGHATLYWYRQILGQGPELLVQFQDESVVDDSQLPKDRFSAERLKGVDSTLKIQPAELGDSAMYLCASSLGYGGGLGTGELFFGEGSRLTVL.

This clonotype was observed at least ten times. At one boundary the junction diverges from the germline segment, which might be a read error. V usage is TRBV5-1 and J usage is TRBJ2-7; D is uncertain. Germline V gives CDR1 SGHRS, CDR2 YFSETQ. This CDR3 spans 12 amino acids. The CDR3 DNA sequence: TGTGCCAGCAGCTTTAGCTCCTACGAGCAGTACTTC. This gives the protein CASSFSSYEQYF.

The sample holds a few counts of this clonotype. In nucleotides, the CDR3 is TGCAGTGCTATACCCTTTGGGACTAGCGGGGTCCACGGGCAGTACTTC. It specifies CSAIPFGTSGVHGQYF. The chain employs TRBV20-1 and TRBJ2-7, with 13 bases fitting TRBD2. V lost 4 bases to trimming and J lost 9 bases; unmatched junction nucleotides: 15. The CDR3 extends over 16 amino acids. The germline gives CDR1 DFQATT, CDR2 SNEGSKA (reference sequence).

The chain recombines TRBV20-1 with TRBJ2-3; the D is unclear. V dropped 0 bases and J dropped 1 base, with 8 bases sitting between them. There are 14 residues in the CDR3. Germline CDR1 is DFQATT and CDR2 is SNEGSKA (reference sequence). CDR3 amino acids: CSARDPLGTDTQYF. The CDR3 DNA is TGCAGTGCTAGAGATCCCCTTGGCACAGATACGCAGTATTTT.

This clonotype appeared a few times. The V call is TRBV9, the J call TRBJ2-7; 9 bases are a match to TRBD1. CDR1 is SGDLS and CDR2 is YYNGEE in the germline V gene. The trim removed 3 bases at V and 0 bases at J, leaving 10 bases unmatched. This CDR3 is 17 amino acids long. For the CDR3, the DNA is TGTGCCAGCAGCGGGGACAGGGCAGGGTCCCCCTCCTACGAGCAGTACTTC. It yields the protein CASSGDRAGSPSYEQYF.

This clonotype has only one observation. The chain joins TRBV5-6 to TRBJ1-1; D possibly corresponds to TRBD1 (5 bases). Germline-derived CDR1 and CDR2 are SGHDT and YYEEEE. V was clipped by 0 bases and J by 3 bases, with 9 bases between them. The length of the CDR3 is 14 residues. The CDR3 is CASSLVGGYTEAFF. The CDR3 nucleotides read TGTGCCAGCAGCTTGGTTGGGGGTTACACTGAAGCTTTCTTT.

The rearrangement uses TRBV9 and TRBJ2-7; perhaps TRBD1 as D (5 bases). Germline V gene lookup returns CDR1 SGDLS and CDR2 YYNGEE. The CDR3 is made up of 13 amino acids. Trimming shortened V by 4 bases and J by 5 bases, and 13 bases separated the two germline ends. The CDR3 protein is CASSSSTDHEQYF. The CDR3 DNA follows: TGTGCCAGCAGCTCCTCGACAGATCACGAGCAGTACTTC. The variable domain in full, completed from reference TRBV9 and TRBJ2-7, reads DSGVTQTPKHLITATGQRVTLRCSPRSGDLSVYWYQQSLDQGLQFLIQYYNGEERAKGNILERFSAQQFPDLHSELNLSSLELGDSALYFCASSSSTDHEQYFGPGTRLTVT.

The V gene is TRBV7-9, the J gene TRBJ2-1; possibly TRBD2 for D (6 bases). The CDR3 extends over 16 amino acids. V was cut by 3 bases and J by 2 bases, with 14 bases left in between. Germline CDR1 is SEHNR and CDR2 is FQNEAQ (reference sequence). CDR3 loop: CASSFWAGMAYNEQFF. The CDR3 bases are TGTGCCAGCAGCTTCTGGGCGGGAATGGCCTACAATGAGCAGTTCTTC.

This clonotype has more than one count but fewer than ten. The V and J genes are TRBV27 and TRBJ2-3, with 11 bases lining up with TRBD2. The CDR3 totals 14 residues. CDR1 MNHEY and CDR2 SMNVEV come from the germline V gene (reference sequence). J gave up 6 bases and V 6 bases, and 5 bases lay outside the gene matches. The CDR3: CASSGTSGGDTQYF. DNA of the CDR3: TGTGCCAGCAGCGGGACTAGCGGAGGGGATACGCAGTATTTT.

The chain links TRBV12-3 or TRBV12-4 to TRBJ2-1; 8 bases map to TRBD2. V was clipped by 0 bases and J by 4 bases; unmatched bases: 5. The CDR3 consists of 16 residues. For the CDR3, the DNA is TGTGCCAGCAGTTTAGCGAGCGGGGGACCATACAATGAGCAGTTCTTC. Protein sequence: CASSLASGGPYNEQFF.

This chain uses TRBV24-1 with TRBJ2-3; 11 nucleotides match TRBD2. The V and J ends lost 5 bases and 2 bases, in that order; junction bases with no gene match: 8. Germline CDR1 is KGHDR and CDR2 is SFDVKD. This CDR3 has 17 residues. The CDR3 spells CATSAKLAGVFTDTQYF. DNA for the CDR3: TGTGCCACCAGTGCCAAACTAGCGGGAGTCTTCACAGATACGCAGTATTTT.

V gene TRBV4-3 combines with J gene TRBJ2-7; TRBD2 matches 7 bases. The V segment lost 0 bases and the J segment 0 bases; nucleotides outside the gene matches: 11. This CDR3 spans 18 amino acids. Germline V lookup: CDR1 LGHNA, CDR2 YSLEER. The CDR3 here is CASSQDRTHGGSSYEQYF. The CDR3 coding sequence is TGCGCCAGCAGCCAAGATCGGACCCATGGCGGGAGCTCCTACGAGCAGTACTTC.

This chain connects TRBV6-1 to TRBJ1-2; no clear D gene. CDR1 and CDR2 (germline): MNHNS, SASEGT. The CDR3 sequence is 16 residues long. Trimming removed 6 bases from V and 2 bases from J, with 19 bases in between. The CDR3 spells CASRRASAAGNYGYTF. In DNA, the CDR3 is TGTGCCAGCAGGCGAGCTTCGGCGGCAGGCAACTATGGCTACACCTTC.

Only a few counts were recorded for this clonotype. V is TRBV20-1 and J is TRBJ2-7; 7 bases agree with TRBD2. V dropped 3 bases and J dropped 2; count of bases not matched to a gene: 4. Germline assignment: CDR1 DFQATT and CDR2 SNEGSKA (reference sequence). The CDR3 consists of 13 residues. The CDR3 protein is CSASGRFPYEQYF. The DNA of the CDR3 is TGCAGTGCTAGCGGGAGGTTCCCCTACGAGCAGTACTTC.